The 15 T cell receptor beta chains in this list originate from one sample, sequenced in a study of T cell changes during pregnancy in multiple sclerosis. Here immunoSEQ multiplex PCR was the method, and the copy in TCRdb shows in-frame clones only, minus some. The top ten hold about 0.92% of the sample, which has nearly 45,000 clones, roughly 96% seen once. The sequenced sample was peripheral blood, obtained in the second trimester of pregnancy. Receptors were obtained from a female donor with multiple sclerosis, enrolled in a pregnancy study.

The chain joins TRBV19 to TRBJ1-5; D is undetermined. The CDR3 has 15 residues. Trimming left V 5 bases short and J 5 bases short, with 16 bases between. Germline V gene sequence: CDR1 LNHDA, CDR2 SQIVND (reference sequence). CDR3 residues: CASSPGTESHQPQHF. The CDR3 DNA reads TGTGCCAGTAGTCCAGGAACGGAATCCCATCAGCCCCAGCATTTT.

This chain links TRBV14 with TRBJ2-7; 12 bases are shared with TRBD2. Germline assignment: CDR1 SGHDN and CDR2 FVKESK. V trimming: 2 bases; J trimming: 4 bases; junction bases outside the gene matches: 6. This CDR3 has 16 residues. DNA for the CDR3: TGTGCCAGCAGCCAATTTTCCCTAGCGGGAGGGTACGAGCAGTACTTC. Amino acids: CASSQFSLAGGYEQYF. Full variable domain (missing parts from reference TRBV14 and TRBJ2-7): EAGVTQFPSHSVIEKGQTVTLRCDPISGHDNLYWYRRVMGKEIKFLLHFVKESKQDESGMPNNRFLAERTGGTYSTLKVQPAELEDSGVYFCASSQFSLAGGYEQYFGPGTRLTVT.

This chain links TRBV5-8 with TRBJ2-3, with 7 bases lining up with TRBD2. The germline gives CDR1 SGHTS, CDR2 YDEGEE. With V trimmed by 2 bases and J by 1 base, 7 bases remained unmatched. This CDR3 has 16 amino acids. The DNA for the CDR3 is TGTGCCAGCAGCTTTTTTGGGACTAAGGGCACAGATACGCAGTATTTT. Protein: CASSFFGTKGTDTQYF.

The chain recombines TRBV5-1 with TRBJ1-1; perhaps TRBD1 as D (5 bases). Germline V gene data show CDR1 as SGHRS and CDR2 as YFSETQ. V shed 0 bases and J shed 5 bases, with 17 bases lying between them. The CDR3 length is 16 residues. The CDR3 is CASSLARTAKGTEAFF. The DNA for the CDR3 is TGCGCCAGCAGCTTGGCCCGGACGGCGAAGGGGACTGAAGCTTTCTTT.

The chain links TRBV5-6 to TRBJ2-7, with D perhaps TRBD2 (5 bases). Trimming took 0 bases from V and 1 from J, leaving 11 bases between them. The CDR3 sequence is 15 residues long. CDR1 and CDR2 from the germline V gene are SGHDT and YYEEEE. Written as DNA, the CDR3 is TGTGCCAGCAGCTTGGCCCTAGCTGGTTCCTACGAGCAGTACTTC. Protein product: CASSLALAGSYEQYF.

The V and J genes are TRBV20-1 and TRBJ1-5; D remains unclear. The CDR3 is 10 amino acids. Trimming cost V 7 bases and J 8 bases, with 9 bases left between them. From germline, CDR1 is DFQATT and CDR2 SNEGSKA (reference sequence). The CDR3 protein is CSVAEEPQHF. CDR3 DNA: TGCAGTGTCGCTGAGGAGCCCCAGCATTTT.

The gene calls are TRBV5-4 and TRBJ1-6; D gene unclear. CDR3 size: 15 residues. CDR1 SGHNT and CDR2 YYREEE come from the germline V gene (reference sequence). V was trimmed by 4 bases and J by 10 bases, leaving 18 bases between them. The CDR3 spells CASSEDFLGGSPLHF. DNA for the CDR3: TGTGCCAGCAGCGAGGATTTTCTCGGAGGGTCACCCCTCCACTTT.

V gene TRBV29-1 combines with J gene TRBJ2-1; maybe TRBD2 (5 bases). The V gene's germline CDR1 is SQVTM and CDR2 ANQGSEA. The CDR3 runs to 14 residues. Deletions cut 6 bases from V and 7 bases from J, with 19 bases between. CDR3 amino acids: CSVTEGSSRNEQFF. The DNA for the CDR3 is TGCAGCGTGACCGAGGGTAGCTCCCGGAATGAGCAGTTCTTC.

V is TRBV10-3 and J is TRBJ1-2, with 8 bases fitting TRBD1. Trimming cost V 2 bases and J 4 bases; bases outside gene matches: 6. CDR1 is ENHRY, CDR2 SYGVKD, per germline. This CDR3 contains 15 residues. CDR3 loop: CAISELGQGIYGYTF. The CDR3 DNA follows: TGTGCCATCAGTGAGCTAGGACAGGGTATCTATGGCTACACCTTC.

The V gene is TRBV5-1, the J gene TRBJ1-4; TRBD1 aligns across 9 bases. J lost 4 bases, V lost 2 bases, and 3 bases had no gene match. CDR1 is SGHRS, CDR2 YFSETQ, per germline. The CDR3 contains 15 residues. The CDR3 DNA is TGCGCCAGCAGCTTCTCGGGACAGGGTAATGAAAAACTGTTTTTT. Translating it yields CASSFSGQGNEKLFF.

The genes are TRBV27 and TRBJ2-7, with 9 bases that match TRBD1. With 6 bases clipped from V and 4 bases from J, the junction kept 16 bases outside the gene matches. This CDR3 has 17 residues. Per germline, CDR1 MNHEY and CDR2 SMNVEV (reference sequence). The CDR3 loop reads CASSPFAGDRVTYEQYF. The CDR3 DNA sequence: TGTGCCAGCAGCCCCTTTGCTGGGGACAGGGTTACGTACGAGCAGTACTTC.

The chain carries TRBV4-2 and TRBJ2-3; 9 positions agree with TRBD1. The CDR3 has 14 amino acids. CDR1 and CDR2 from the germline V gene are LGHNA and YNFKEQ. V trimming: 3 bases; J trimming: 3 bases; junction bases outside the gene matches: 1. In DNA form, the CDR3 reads TGTGCCAGCAGCCAGGGGACAGGGACAGATACGCAGTATTTT. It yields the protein CASSQGTGTDTQYF.

CDR3 amino acids: CASSPPTGQETQYF. The CDR3 DNA reads TGCGCCAGCAGCCCACCCACCGGACAGGAGACCCAGTACTTC. The chain carries TRBV4-1 and TRBJ2-5; a possible D gene is TRBD1 (6 bases). The V end lost 4 bases, the J end lost 5 bases, and 14 bases lay between the germline ends. This CDR3 is 14 amino acids long. Germline V gene lookup returns CDR1 MGHRA and CDR2 YSYEKL.

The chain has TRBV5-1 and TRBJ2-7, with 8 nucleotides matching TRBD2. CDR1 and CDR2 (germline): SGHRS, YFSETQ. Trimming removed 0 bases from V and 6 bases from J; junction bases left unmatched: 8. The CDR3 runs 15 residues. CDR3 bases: TGCGCCAGCAGCTTGGCCTCGGGACTAGGTAGCGAGCAGTACTTC. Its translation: CASSLASGLGSEQYF.

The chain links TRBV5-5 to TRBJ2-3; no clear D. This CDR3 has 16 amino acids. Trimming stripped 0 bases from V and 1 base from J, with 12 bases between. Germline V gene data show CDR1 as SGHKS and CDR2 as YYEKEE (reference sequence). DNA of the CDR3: TGTGCCAGCAGCTTGGTGTTGACAAGAGGCACAGATACGCAGTATTTT. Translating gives CASSLVLTRGTDTQYF.